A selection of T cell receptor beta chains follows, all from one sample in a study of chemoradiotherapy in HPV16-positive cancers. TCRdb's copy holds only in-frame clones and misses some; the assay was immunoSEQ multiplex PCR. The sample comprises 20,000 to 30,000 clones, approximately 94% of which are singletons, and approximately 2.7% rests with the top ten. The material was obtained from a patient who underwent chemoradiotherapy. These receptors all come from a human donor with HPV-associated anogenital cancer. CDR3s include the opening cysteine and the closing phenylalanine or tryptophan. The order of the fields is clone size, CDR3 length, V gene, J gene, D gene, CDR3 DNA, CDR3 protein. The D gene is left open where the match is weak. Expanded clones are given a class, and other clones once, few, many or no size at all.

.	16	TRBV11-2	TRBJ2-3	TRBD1	TGTGCCAGCAGCCCCTTGCAGAAGGGGGCTCCAGATACGCAGTATTTT	CASSPLQKGAPDTQYF
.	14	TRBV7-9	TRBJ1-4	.	TGTGCCAGCAGCATACAGGGTTTTAATGAAAAACTGTTTTTT	CASSIQGFNEKLFF
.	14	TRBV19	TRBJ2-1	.	TGTGCCAGTAGTGTAAGGTCAATGAACAATGAGCAGTTCTTC	CASSVRSMNNEQFF
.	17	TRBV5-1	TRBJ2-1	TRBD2	TGCGCCAGCAGCTTGGTTAGCGGGAGGGGGTCCTACAATGAGCAGTTCTTC	CASSLVSGRGSYNEQFF
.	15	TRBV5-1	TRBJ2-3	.	TGCGCCAGCGGCCGGCGGGGGACAGGCACAGATACGCAGTATTTT	CASGRRGTGTDTQYF
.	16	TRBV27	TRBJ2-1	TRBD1	TGTGCCAGCAGTTCCCCCGGACAGGGGCCGTGGAATGAGCAGTTCTTC	CASSSPGQGPWNEQFF
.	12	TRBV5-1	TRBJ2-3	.	TGCGCCAGCAGCTTGGCCGGGGATACGCAGTATTTT	CASSLAGDTQYF
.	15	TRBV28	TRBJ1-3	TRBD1	TGTGCCAGCACCACCCCAGGGGGCTCTGGAAACACCATATATTTT	CASTTPGGSGNTIYF
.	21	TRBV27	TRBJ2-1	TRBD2	TGTGCCAGCAGTTTAAGTCAGGTCGGTAGCGGGAGGGCTCCCTCCTACAATGAGCAGTTCTTC	CASSLSQVGSGRAPSYNEQFF
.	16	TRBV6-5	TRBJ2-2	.	TGTGCCAGCAGTTACGAAGGGGCCCGGAACACCGGGGAGCTGTTTTTT	CASSYEGARNTGELFF
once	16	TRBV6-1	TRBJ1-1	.	TGTGCCAGCAGTGAAACTCAGGGACTTCCGAACACTGAAGCTTTCTTT	CASSETQGLPNTEAFF
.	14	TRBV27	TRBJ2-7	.	TGTGCCAGCAGTTCCTTCCGGGCCGACTACGAGCAGTACTTC	CASSSFRADYEQYF
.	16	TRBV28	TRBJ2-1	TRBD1	TGTGCCAGCAGTCCCGCCGGGACAGGGGTTTACAATGAGCAGTTCTTC	CASSPAGTGVYNEQFF
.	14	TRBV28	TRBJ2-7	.	TGTGCCACCCTTCGTTCGGACAGTCTAAGGGAGCAGTACTTC	CATLRSDSLREQYF
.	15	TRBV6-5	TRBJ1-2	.	TGTGCCAGCAGTGGCAGGGTTCGTACTAACTATGGCTACACCTTC	CASSGRVRTNYGYTF
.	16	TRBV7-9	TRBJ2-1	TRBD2	TGTGCCAGCAGCAGACTAGCGGGAAGGGAAATAAATGAGCAGTTCTTC	CASSRLAGREINEQFF
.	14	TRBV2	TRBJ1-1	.	TGTGCCAGCAGTCCTCAGGGGACGGCCACTGAAGCTTTCTTT	CASSPQGTATEAFF
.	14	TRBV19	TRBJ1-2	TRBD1	TGTGCCAGTAGTATGACAGGGGGTAACTATGGCTACACCTTC	CASSMTGGNYGYTF
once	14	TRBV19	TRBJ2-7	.	TGTGCCAGTAGTCCCCCTACAGGGATCCACGAGCAGTACTTC	CASSPPTGIHEQYF
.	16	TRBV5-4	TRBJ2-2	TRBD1	TGTGCCAGCAGCTCGAGGACAGGCGCGAACACCGGGGAGCTGTTTTTT	CASSSRTGANTGELFF
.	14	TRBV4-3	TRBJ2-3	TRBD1	TGCGCCAGCAGCCGGGACAGGGGGCAAGATACGCAGTATTTT	CASSRDRGQDTQYF
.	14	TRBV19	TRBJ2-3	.	TGTGCCGCGGCTGGGCGGGGAAGCACAGATACGCAGTATTTT	CAAAGRGSTDTQYF
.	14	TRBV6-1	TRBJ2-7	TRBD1	TGTGCCAGCACCCTGGACAGGGGCCCCTACGAGCAGTACTTC	CASTLDRGPYEQYF
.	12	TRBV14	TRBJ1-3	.	TGTGCCAGCAGCCAAGATGGGAGCACCATATATTTT	CASSQDGSTIYF
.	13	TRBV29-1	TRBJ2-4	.	TGCAGCACATTAGGGGGGGCCAAAAACATTCAGTACTTC	CSTLGGAKNIQYF
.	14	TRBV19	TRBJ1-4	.	TGTGCCAGTATTAGACTCGGGGCTAATGAAAAACTGTTTTTT	CASIRLGANEKLFF
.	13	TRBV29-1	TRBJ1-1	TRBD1	TGCAGCGTTCTACGACAGGGGAGGATTGAAGCTTTCTTT	CSVLRQGRIEAFF
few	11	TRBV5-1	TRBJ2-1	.	TGCGCCAGCAGCTGGAGGGACGAGCAGTTCTTC	CASSWRDEQFF
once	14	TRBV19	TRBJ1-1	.	TGTGCCAGTAACTTCAGGGGACGGAACACTGAAGCTTTCTTT	CASNFRGRNTEAFF
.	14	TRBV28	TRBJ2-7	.	TGTGCCAGCAGTTCCTTAGCGGTCATATACGAGCAGTACTTC	CASSSLAVIYEQYF
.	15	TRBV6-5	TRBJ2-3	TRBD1	TGTGCCAGCAGTCCCCAGGGACAGGGGACAGATACGCAGTATTTT	CASSPQGQGTDTQYF
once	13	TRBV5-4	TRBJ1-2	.	TGTGCCAGCAGCCCCAGGAGGGAACATGGCTACACCTTC	CASSPRREHGYTF
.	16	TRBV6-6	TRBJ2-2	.	TGTGCCAGCAGTTACTTATCGGGGGAGTGGGGCGGGGAGCTGTTTTTT	CASSYLSGEWGGELFF
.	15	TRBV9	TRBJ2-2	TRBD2	TGTGCCAGCAGCGTAGGGGCGGGGGGGTACGGGGAGCTGTTTTTT	CASSVGAGGYGELFF
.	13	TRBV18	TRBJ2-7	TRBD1	TGTGCCAGCTCACCACTCAGGGGGTACGAGCAGTACTTC	CASSPLRGYEQYF
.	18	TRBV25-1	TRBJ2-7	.	TGTGCCAGCAGTGAACCCTTAAAAGGGGGGGCCGAATCCTACGAGCAGTACTTC	CASSEPLKGGAESYEQYF
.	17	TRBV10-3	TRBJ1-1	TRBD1	TGTGCCATCAGTGAAGCCCAGGGACAGGGTGAGGGCACTGAAGCTTTCTTT	CAISEAQGQGEGTEAFF
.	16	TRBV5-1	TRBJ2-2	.	TGCGCCAGCAGTCCCAGGGTTCCCGGGAGCACCGGGGAGCTGTTTTTT	CASSPRVPGSTGELFF
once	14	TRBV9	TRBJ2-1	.	TGTGCCAGCAGCGTTGACGGGGGTTGGAATGAGCAGTTCTTC	CASSVDGGWNEQFF
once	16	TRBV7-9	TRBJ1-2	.	TGTGCCAGCAGCTTATATGGACAAGTCCTAAACTATGGCTACACCTTC	CASSLYGQVLNYGYTF
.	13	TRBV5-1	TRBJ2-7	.	TGCGCCAGCAGCTACCAGGGTCGGGACGAGCAGTACTTC	CASSYQGRDEQYF
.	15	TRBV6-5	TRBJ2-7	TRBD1	TGTGCCAGCAGTGCCACAGGGGTTCCTACCTACGAGCAGTACTTC	CASSATGVPTYEQYF
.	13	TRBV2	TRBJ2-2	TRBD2	TGTGCCACCGGGACTAGAGAAACCGGGGAGCTGTTTTTT	CATGTRETGELFF
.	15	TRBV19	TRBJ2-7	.	TGTGCCAGTAGTCCCCGGGACGGGAGCTCCTACGAGCAGTACTTC	CASSPRDGSSYEQYF
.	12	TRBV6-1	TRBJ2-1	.	TGTGCCAGCAGTGCGATCGGGTTGGTTCGGTTCTTC	CASSAIGLVRFF
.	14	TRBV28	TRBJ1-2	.	TGTGCCAGCAGTTCGACAGTTTCTAACTATGGCTACACCTTC	CASSSTVSNYGYTF
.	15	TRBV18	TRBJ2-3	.	TGTGCCAGCTCATCTGACACCAGGAGGACAGATACGCAGTATTTT	CASSSDTRRTDTQYF
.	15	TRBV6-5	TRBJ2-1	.	TGTGCCAGCAGTTACGAAAGGACTAAATACAATGAGCAGTTCTTC	CASSYERTKYNEQFF
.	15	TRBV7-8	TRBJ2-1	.	TGTGCCAGCAGCCTTTCGAGGTCCACTTACAATGAGCAGTTCTTC	CASSLSRSTYNEQFF
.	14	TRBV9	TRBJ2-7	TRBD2	TGTGCCAGCAGCGCCGGGGGGATCGCCTACGAGCAGTACTTC	CASSAGGIAYEQYF
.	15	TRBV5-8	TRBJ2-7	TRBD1	TGTGCCAGCAGCTTGGGAGGGACAGGGGGCGCCGAGCAGTACTTC	CASSLGGTGGAEQYF
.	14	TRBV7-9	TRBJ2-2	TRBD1	TGTGCCAGCAGCACCGGGACAGCCACCGGGGAGCTGTTTTTT	CASSTGTATGELFF